The rows below give T cell receptor beta chains drawn from one sample of a study of blood T cell repertoires in COVID-19. Profiled with immunoSEQ multiplex PCR; TCRdb holds only in-frame clones, not every one. The data contain approximately 240,000 clones, approximately 90% of them seen just once; the ten biggest clones take up 2.1%. The specimen was peripheral blood. These receptors were taken from a woman between 40 and 50 years old who had recovered from COVID-19. The CDR3 runs from the conserved cysteine through the conserved F or W. The D gene is left open where the match is weak. The size of a clone is reported for some rows only, either as once, few or many, or as a class for expanded clones.

>NA|NA|TRBJ1-4|TRBV19
CASSSGGGGSTNEKLFF
TGTGCCAGTTCCTCGGGGGGAGGAGGTTCAACTAATGAAAAACTGTTTTTT
>TRBD2|once|TRBJ2-3|TRBV15
CATRTSGEFTDTQYF
TGTGCCACCAGGACTAGCGGGGAGTTCACAGATACGCAGTATTTT
>TRBD1|NA|TRBJ2-2|TRBV6-2/TRBV6-3
CASSYSGTGFGGELFF
TGTGCCAGCAGTTACTCGGGGACAGGTTTTGGCGGGGAGCTGTTTTTT
>NA|many|TRBJ1-3|TRBV4-2
CASSQDGAGEIGNTIYF
TGTGCCAGCAGCCAAGATGGGGCAGGGGAGATTGGAAACACCATATATTTT
>TRBD1|few|TRBJ1-6|TRBV19
CASSARSRGQINSPLHF
TGTGCCAGTAGTGCAAGATCGAGGGGACAGATTAATTCACCCCTCCACTTT
>NA|once|TRBJ2-6|TRBV11-2
CASSFLSGWTAGANVLTF
TGTGCCAGCAGCTTTTTGTCTGGTTGGACAGCTGGGGCCAACGTCCTGACTTTC
>TRBD1|NA|TRBJ2-3|TRBV19
CASSILGTGVGTDTQYF
TGTGCCAGTAGTATCCTCGGGACAGGGGTTGGGACAGATACGCAGTATTTT
>TRBD1|NA|TRBJ1-5|TRBV15
CATSNQGAKRFHSNQPQHF
TGTGCCACCAGCAACCAGGGGGCGAAACGGTTCCATAGCAATCAGCCCCAGCATTTT
>TRBD1|NA|TRBJ2-3|TRBV19
CASRRTGSTDTQYF
TGTGCCAGTAGGCGGACAGGGAGTACAGATACGCAGTATTTT
>TRBD1|NA|TRBJ2-1|TRBV5-1
CASSRQQGANEQFF
TGCGCCAGCAGCCGTCAACAGGGGGCGAATGAGCAGTTCTTC
>NA|NA|TRBJ1-1|TRBV5-6
CASSFREANTEAFF
TGTGCCAGCAGCTTTAGAGAGGCAAACACTGAAGCTTTCTTT
>TRBD2|NA|TRBJ2-3|TRBV27
CASSLLAGTGDTQYF
TGTGCCAGCAGTTTACTAGCGGGGACGGGAGATACGCAGTATTTT
>NA|NA|TRBJ1-4|TRBV27
CASSLVVTNEKLFF
TGTGCCAGCAGTTTAGTAGTAACTAATGAAAAACTGTTTTTT
>NA|once|TRBJ2-3|TRBV5-8
CASSLEQGRTDTQYF
TGTGCCAGCAGCTTGGAACAGGGTCGCACAGATACGCAGTATTTT
>TRBD1|NA|TRBJ2-6|TRBV3-1/TRBV3-2
CASSRRSTGGPGANVLTF
TGTGCCAGCAGCAGACGTTCGACAGGGGGCCCTGGGGCCAACGTCCTGACTTTC
>NA|NA|TRBJ2-3|TRBV11-2
CASSEGPDATQYF
TGTGCCAGCAGCGAGGGCCCCGACGCTACGCAGTATTTT
>TRBD1|NA|TRBJ2-7|TRBV27
CASSKLPGQGPYEQYF
TGTGCCAGCAGTAAACTCCCGGGACAGGGACCCTACGAGCAGTACTTC
>NA|NA|TRBJ2-4|TRBV19
CASKARFVAKNIQYF
TGTGCCAGTAAAGCCCGATTTGTAGCCAAAAACATTCAGTACTTC
>TRBD1|NA|TRBJ2-1|TRBV28
CASSLWTGGSSYNEQFF
TGTGCCAGCAGTTTATGGACAGGGGGAAGCTCCTACAATGAGCAGTTCTTC
>TRBD1|NA|TRBJ1-5|TRBV6-6
CASSSGTGSQPQHF
TGTGCCAGCAGTTCCGGGACAGGGTCTCAGCCCCAGCATTTT
>NA|NA|TRBJ2-2|TRBV5-1
CASSLPDRTPGELFF
TGCGCCAGCAGCTTACCCGACAGGACACCCGGGGAGCTGTTTTTT
>TRBD2|NA|TRBJ2-7|TRBV19
CASSILASGSYEQYF
TGTGCCAGTAGTATTCTGGCTAGCGGGAGCTACGAGCAGTACTTC
>TRBD2|NA|TRBJ2-3|TRBV4-3
CASSQGIAGFTDTQYF
TGCGCCAGCAGCCAAGGAATAGCGGGATTCACAGATACGCAGTATTTT
>NA|NA|TRBJ2-1|TRBV7-3
CASSLNGLDEQFF
TGTGCCAGCAGCTTAAACGGACTTGATGAGCAGTTCTTC
>TRBD2|NA|TRBJ2-1|TRBV5-1
CASSSTSVRLNEQFF
TGCGCCAGCAGCTCCACTAGCGTCCGGTTGAATGAGCAGTTCTTC
>TRBD2|NA|TRBJ2-7|TRBV4-1
CASSPRGSGSKYEQYF
TGCGCCAGCAGCCCGAGGGGTAGCGGGAGTAAATACGAGCAGTACTTC
>NA|NA|TRBJ1-1|TRBV18
CASSPLGTGVGNTEAFF
TGTGCCAGCTCACCCCTAGGTACAGGAGTGGGTAACACTGAAGCTTTCTTT
>TRBD1|NA|TRBJ2-1|TRBV28
CASSFQGVPYNEQFF
TGTGCCAGCAGTTTTCAGGGGGTTCCCTACAATGAGCAGTTCTTC
>TRBD2|NA|TRBJ2-7|TRBV27
CASSSLAGGSYEQYF
TGTGCCAGCAGTTCCTTAGCGGGGGGTTCCTACGAGCAGTACTTC
>NA|NA|TRBJ1-6|TRBV2
CASSAWGVLSGSPLHF
TGTGCCAGCAGTGCTTGGGGGGTCCTATCGGGTTCACCCCTCCACTTT
>NA|NA|TRBJ1-4|TRBV10-3
CAISESENEKLFF
TGTGCCATCAGTGAGTCGGAGAATGAAAAACTGTTTTTT
>NA|NA|TRBJ2-6|TRBV30
CAWSVDPSGGRIPGANVLTF
TGTGCCTGGAGTGTAGATCCCTCCGGGGGGCGCATCCCTGGGGCCAACGTCCTGACTTTC
>TRBD1|once|TRBJ1-4|TRBV4-3
CASSQGRQGAREKLFF
TGCGCCAGCAGCCAAGGGAGGCAGGGGGCCAGAGAAAAACTGTTTTTT
>TRBD1|NA|TRBJ2-3|TRBV7-9
CASSLRTGGITDTQYF
TGTGCCAGCAGCCTCCGGACAGGGGGCATCACAGATACGCAGTATTTT
>TRBD1|NA|TRBJ1-2|TRBV10-3
CAISDRDYGYTF
TGTGCCATCAGCGACAGGGACTATGGCTACACCTTC
>NA|once|TRBJ2-7|TRBV7-3
CASSLTGENYEQYF
TGTGCCAGCAGCTTAACGGGAGAGAACTACGAGCAGTACTTC
>NA|few|TRBJ1-3|TRBV7-6
CASSLTGGRNTIYF
TGTGCCAGCAGCCTAACGGGGGGTCGGAACACCATATATTTT
>TRBD1|few|TRBJ1-3|TRBV7-9
CASSLTGTGNTIYF
TGTGCCAGCAGCCTGACAGGGACTGGAAACACCATATATTTT
>TRBD2|NA|TRBJ2-7|TRBV2
CASSVIGTIYDEQYF
TGTGCCAGCAGTGTTATCGGGACTATATACGACGAGCAGTACTTC
>NA|NA|TRBJ2-7|TRBV4-3
CASSQDWAGYEQYF
TGCGCCAGCAGCCAAGATTGGGCAGGCTACGAGCAGTACTTC
>TRBD1|NA|TRBJ1-5|TRBV30
CAWSLGQGGQPQHF
TGTGCCTGGAGTTTGGGACAGGGAGGGCAGCCCCAGCATTTT
>TRBD2|NA|TRBJ2-1|TRBV18
CASLLAGDYNEQFF
TGTGCCAGCTTACTAGCGGGCGACTACAATGAGCAGTTCTTC
>TRBD2|NA|TRBJ2-5|TRBV20-1
CSASLAGAQETQYF
TGCAGTGCTAGTCTAGCGGGAGCTCAAGAGACCCAGTACTTC
>TRBD1|NA|TRBJ1-2|TRBV5-1
CASSWGQENYGYTF
TGCGCCAGCAGCTGGGGACAGGAAAACTATGGCTACACCTTC
>NA|NA|TRBJ2-2|TRBV7-3
CASSVRYTANTGELFF
TGTGCCAGCAGCGTGAGGTATACGGCGAACACCGGGGAGCTGTTTTTT
>TRBD2|once|TRBJ2-6|TRBV28
CASGGGPGANVLTF
TGTGCCAGCGGGGGAGGGCCTGGGGCCAACGTCCTGACTTTC
>TRBD2|once|TRBJ2-7|TRBV3-1/TRBV3-2
CASSQVALAGDGSYEQYF
TGTGCCAGCAGCCAAGTGGCACTAGCGGGCGACGGGTCCTACGAGCAGTACTTC
>NA|NA|TRBJ2-7|TRBV7-2
CASAAYYRTAPYEQYF
TGTGCCTCAGCAGCTTATTACAGGACAGCGCCCTACGAGCAGTACTTC
>TRBD1|once|TRBJ2-1|TRBV4-2
CASSQDPTGDRNNEQFF
TGTGCCAGCAGCCAAGATCCGACAGGGGACCGAAACAATGAGCAGTTCTTC